This T cell receptor (beta chain) came from a study of T cells in localized non-small cell lung cancer. Study conclusions and caveats: In uninvolved adjacent lung, T cell clonality reached its highest value, exceeding tumor. Among the top 100 tumor clones, a median 57 appeared in adjacent lung.

With respect to this clone: Antigen specificity is unknown.

Assay: immunoSEQ multiplex PCR; the TCRdb copy retains only in-frame clones and omits some. Of fewer than 9,000 clones in the sample, around 87% were seen once. Germline V gene lookup returns CDR1 SNHLY and CDR2 FYNNEI. This CDR3 has 15 residues. The trim removed 5 bases at V and 5 bases at J, leaving 11 bases unmatched. The input for sequencing was peripheral blood, taken before any cancer treatment. The receptor's source is an older male donor with stage III lung adenocarcinoma. The rearrangement joins TRBV2 to TRBJ1-1; TRBD1 agrees at 7 bases. In DNA, the CDR3 is TGTGCCAGCAGTAACGTAGTGGCAGGGGGTACTGAAGCTTTCTTT. Translating it yields CASSNVVAGGTEAFF.